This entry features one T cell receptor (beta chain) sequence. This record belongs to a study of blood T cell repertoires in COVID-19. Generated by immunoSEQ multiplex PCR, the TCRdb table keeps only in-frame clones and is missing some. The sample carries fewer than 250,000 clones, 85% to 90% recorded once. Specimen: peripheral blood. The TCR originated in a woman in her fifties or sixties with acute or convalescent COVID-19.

The CDR3: CASSQAGTNYEQYF. Written as DNA, the CDR3 is TGTGCCAGCAGCCAAGCCGGGACTAACTACGAGCAGTACTTC. This sequence joins TRBV3-1 (or the pseudogene TRBV3-2) and TRBJ2-7; 7 bases line up with TRBD2. CDR1 and CDR2 from the germline V gene are LGHDT and YNNKEL (reference sequence). V dropped 1 base and J dropped 3; count of bases not matched to a gene: 3. The CDR3 consists of 14 residues.